The following is a TCR beta chain sequence with its context. Each CDR3 protein is one row after TCRdb ran MiXCR on the reads. This table has nearly 650,000 distinct CDR3 sequences, 20% to 25% appearing once. This sample is drawn from a study of T cell repertoires in cytomegalovirus infection. The CDR3 length is 15 residues. Germline V lookup: CDR1 MDHEN, CDR2 SYDVKM. The junction had 7 bases not matched to a gene; V was cut back by 6 bases and J by 0 bases. The sequenced sample consisted of CD8+ T cells from PBMCs. The rearrangement uses TRBV28 and TRBJ1-1; 7 bases agree with TRBD1. The source is a human donor in good health (CMV status not recorded). Some clones in this sample may be carry-over from other donors' samples. The CDR3 is CASRSVGGLNTEAFF. The DNA of the CDR3 is TGTGCCAGCAGGTCGGTAGGGGGCTTGAACACTGAAGCTTTCTTT.